The 5 T cell receptor beta chains below all came from one sample that was sequenced in a study of T cells in Graves' hyperthyroidism and ophthalmopathy. RNA transcripts served as the template for amplifying TCR beta CDR3 regions. In the first-round RT-PCR of the TCR CDR3, the HTBI primer set was used. TCRdb re-called the multiplex PCR reads with MiXCR, one entry per CDR3 protein. The data show over 500,000 distinct CDR3 sequences, approximately 17% seen once. Sequencing was carried out using blood. These receptor sequences come from a woman under 30 with Graves' ophthalmopathy.

This rearrangement joins TRBV6-2 or TRBV6-3 to TRBJ1-2, with 7 bases matching TRBD1. The CDR3 loop spans 13 amino acids. Germline CDR1 MNHEY, CDR2 SVGEGT. J gave up 4 bases and V 6 bases, and 5 bases lay outside the gene matches. This CDR3 reads CASRRTGPYGYTF. In nucleotides, the CDR3 is TGTGCCAGCAGAAGGACAGGCCCCTATGGCTACACCTTC.

CDR3 sequence (DNA): TGTGCCAGGGATATTAGACCTGGGTCAGATACGCAGTATTTT. It translates to CARDIRPGSDTQYF. The genes are TRBV2 and TRBJ2-3; D is unresolved. Germline V CDR1 and CDR2: SNHLY, FYNNEI. The V end was cut by 9 bases, the J end by 4 bases, with 17 bases between. The CDR3 has 14 amino acids.

At least ten counts were recorded for this clonotype. V and J are TRBV2 and TRBJ1-2, with 8 bases fitting TRBD1. The CDR3 runs 15 residues. Germline values: CDR1 SNHLY, CDR2 FYNNEI. The V segment lost 1 base and the J segment 5 bases; nucleotides outside the gene matches: 6. DNA for the CDR3: TGTGCCAGCAGTGAAGTCCCAGGGGGCGGTTATGGCTACACCTTC. Its protein is CASSEVPGGGYGYTF.

The rearrangement uses TRBV20-1 and TRBJ2-1, with TRBD2 matching over 11 bases. Germline loops: CDR1 DFQATT, CDR2 SNEGSKA (reference sequence). This CDR3 has 15 amino acids. Trimming removed 6 bases from V and 5 bases from J; junction bases left unmatched: 9. CDR3: CSATGTSGANNEQFF. The CDR3 coding sequence is TGCAGTGCAACCGGGACTAGCGGAGCGAACAATGAGCAGTTCTTC.

In this sample, this clonotype turned up once. The chain carries TRBV4-3 and TRBJ2-2, with D hard to call. Per the germline V gene, CDR1 is LGHNA and CDR2 is YSLEER. The CDR3 covers 15 residues. The ends were cut back, 0 bases at V and 7 bases at J, with 12 bases in the middle. Here the CDR3 reads CASSQDLRLHGELFF. In DNA form, the CDR3 reads TGCGCCAGCAGCCAAGATTTGAGGCTTCACGGGGAGCTGTTTTTT.